This T cell receptor beta chain was identified in a study of pediatric ulcerative colitis. General study findings and limits: Blood-rectal clonal overlap within each person was significantly higher in ulcerative colitis patients than controls.

Concerning this clone itself: Its antigen remains unidentified.

TCRdb's table, derived via immunoSEQ multiplex PCR, lists solely in-frame clones and lacks some. The sample consists of under 45,000 clones, approximately 82% of them appearing once. The CDR3 length is 12 residues. V lost 3 bases to trimming and J lost 9 bases, with 15 bases between them. CDR1 GTSNPN and CDR2 SVGIG come from the germline V gene (reference sequence). Before the diagnostic colonoscopy, ulcerative colitis patients were free of immunosuppressive medication. This clonotype was sampled from a girl aged 5 to 17 with moderate ulcerative colitis. The chain links TRBV30 to TRBJ2-7, with D uncertain. Sequencing input: blood. This CDR3 reads CAWRGSVKGQYF. The CDR3, as DNA: TGTGCCTGGAGAGGTAGTGTAAAAGGGCAGTACTTC.